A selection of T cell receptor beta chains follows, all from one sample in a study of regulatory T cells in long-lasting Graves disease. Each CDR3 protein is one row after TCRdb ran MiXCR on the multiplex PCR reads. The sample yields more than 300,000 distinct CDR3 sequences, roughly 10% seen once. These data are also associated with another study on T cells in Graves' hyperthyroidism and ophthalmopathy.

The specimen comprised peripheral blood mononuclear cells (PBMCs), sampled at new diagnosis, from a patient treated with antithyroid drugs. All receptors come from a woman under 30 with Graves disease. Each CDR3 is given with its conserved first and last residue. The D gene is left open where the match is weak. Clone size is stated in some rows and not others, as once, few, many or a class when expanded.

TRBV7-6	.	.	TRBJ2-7	CASSDHRGTRETSYEQYF	TGTGCCAGCAGCGACCATAGGGGAACCAGGGAAACCAGCTACGAGCAGTACTTC
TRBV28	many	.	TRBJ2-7	CASSGHARANEQYF	TGTGCCAGCAGTGGGCACGCGAGGGCCAACGAGCAGTACTTC
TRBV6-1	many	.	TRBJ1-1	CASKRDTEAFF	TGTGCCAGCAAAAGGGACACTGAAGCTTTCTTT
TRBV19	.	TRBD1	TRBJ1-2	CASNTQGARIYGYTF	TGTGCCAGCAATACACAGGGGGCTCGAATCTATGGCTACACCTTC
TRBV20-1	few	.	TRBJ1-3	CSARQVPLYGNTIYF	TGCAGTGCTAGACAGGTTCCCCTCTATGGAAACACCATATATTTT
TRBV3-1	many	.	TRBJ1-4	CASRPWATNEKLFF	TGTGCCAGCAGACCGTGGGCAACTAATGAAAAACTGTTTTTT
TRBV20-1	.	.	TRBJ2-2	CSARDWTDLTGELFF	TGCAGTGCTAGAGATTGGACAGACCTCACCGGGGAGCTGTTTTTT
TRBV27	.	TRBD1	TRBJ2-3	CASSQVPGQGALWADTQYF	TGTGCCAGCAGCCAAGTCCCGGGACAGGGGGCCCTTTGGGCAGATACGCAGTATTTT
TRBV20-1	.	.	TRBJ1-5	CSASRLADQPQHF	TGCAGTGCTAGCCGGTTAGCTGATCAGCCCCAGCATTTT
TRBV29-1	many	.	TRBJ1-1	CSGRVSPDTEAFF	TGCAGCGGCCGCGTCTCTCCGGACACTGAAGCTTTCTTT
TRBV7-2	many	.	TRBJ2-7	CASRPNTGGPSEQYF	TGTGCCAGCAGGCCGAATACAGGCGGACCTAGTGAGCAGTACTTC
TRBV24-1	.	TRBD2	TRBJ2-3	CATSDLAAGSYDTQYF	TGTGCCACCAGTGATTTGGCAGCGGGATCTTACGATACGCAGTATTTT
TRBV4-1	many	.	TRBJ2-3	CASSQPVDTQYF	TGCGCCAGCAGCCAACCTGTAGATACGCAGTATTTT
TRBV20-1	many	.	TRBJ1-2	CSAHPAGSVPNYGYTF	TGCAGTGCCCATCCGGCAGGGTCAGTTCCTAACTATGGCTACACCTTC
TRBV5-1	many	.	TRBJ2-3	CASSFRPSTPTDTQYF	TGCGCCAGCAGCTTTAGACCCAGTACCCCCACAGATACGCAGTATTTT
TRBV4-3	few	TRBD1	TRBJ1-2	CASSQEIQGSDGYTF	TGCGCCAGCAGCCAAGAGATACAGGGGAGTGATGGCTACACCTTC
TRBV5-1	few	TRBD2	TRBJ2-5	CASSSRGSGGAAETQYF	TGCGCCAGCAGCTCTCGGGGTAGCGGGGGGGCCGCAGAGACCCAGTACTTC
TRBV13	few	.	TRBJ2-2	CASSEGRGLVFAGELFF	TGTGCCAGCAGCGAGGGCAGGGGTTTAGTGTTCGCCGGGGAGCTGTTTTTT
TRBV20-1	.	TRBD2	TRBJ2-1	CSAKGLAGGLDEQFF	TGCAGTGCCAAGGGACTAGCGGGGGGGCTAGATGAGCAGTTCTTC
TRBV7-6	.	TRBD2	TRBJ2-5	CASSKTSGGVQETQYF	TGTGCCAGCAGCAAAACTAGCGGGGGAGTCCAAGAGACCCAGTACTTC
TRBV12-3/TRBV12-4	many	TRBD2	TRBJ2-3	CASSTSSGRSDTQYF	TGTGCCAGCAGTACCTCTAGCGGGAGATCAGATACGCAGTATTTT
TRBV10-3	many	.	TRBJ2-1	CAISHSINEQFF	TGTGCCATCAGTCACTCGATTAATGAGCAGTTCTTC
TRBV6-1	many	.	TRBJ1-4	CATGGRTNEKLFF	TGTGCCACCGGTGGGCGGACTAATGAAAAACTGTTTTTT
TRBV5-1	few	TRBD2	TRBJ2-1	CASSLDGGAGNEQFF	TGCGCCAGCAGCTTGGATGGGGGAGCGGGGAATGAGCAGTTCTTC
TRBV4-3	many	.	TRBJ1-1	CASSQDTGMTEAFF	TGCGCCAGCAGCCAAGACACAGGGATGACTGAAGCTTTCTTT
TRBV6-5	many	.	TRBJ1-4	CASSYSGGSTNEKLFF	TGTGCCAGCAGTTACTCTGGCGGGTCAACTAATGAAAAACTGTTTTTT
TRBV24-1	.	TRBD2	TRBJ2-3	CATSDRQTSGEDPPTTDTQYF	TGTGCCACCAGTGATCGACAGACTAGCGGTGAGGACCCACCGACCACAGATACGCAGTATTTT
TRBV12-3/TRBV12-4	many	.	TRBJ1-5	CASSQGPEEQPQHF	TGTGCCAGCAGCCAGGGACCGGAGGAGCAGCCCCAGCATTTT
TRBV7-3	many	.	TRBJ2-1	CASSSDHRDEQFF	TGTGCCAGCAGCTCTGACCACCGCGATGAGCAGTTCTTC
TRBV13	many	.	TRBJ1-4	CASSARDIGNEKLFF	TGTGCCAGCAGCGCCAGAGACATCGGAAATGAAAAACTGTTTTTT
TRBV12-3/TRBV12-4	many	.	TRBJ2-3	CASSLEGGTDTQYF	TGTGCCAGCAGTTTAGAAGGGGGCACAGATACGCAGTATTTT
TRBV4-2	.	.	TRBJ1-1	CASSQDLWGSGNTEAFF	TGTGCCAGCAGCCAAGATCTATGGGGTAGTGGGAACACTGAAGCTTTCTTT
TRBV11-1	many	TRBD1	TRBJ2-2	CASSHVQGQRNTGELFF	TGTGCCAGCAGCCACGTTCAGGGACAGCGGAACACCGGGGAGCTGTTTTTT
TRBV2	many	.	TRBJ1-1	CASREPGLNTEAFF	TGTGCCAGCAGAGAGCCAGGGTTGAACACTGAAGCTTTCTTT
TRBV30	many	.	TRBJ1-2	CAWSGDNYGYTF	TGTGCCTGGAGTGGGGATAACTATGGCTACACCTTC
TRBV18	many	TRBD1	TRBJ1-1	CASSPLRTGFTEAFF	TGTGCCAGCTCACCACTGCGGACAGGGTTCACGGAAGCTTTCTTT
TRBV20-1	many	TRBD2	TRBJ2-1	CSARTSGGLYNEQFF	TGCAGTGCTAGGACTAGCGGGGGACTATACAATGAGCAGTTCTTC
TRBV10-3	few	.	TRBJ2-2	CAISVGGGELFF	TGTGCCATCAGTGTTGGGGGCGGGGAGCTGTTTTTT
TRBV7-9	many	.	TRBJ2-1	CASSLVTNEQFF	TGTGCCAGCAGCTTGGTAACCAATGAGCAGTTCTTC
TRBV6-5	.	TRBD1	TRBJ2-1	CASSWDREPYNEQFF	TGTGCCAGCAGTTGGGACAGGGAACCCTACAATGAGCAGTTCTTC
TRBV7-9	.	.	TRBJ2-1	CASSLGGPHNEQFF	TGTGCCAGCAGCTTAGGGGGCCCCCACAATGAGCAGTTCTTC
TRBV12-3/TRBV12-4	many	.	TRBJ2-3	CASGVFSTDTQYF	TGTGCCAGCGGGGTATTTAGCACAGATACGCAGTATTTT
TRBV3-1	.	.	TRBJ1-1	CASSQGQGFPEAFF	TGTGCCAGCAGCCAAGGTCAGGGGTTCCCTGAAGCTTTCTTT
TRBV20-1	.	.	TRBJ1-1	CSATEMGRDTEAFF	TGCAGTGCTACCGAGATGGGGAGGGACACTGAAGCTTTCTTT
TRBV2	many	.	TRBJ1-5	CASSGSGAGNQPQHF	TGTGCCAGCAGTGGGTCGGGGGCGGGCAATCAGCCCCAGCATTTT
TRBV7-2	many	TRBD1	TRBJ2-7	CASVGQGIVKSGEQYF	TGTGCCAGCGTTGGACAGGGGATCGTGAAGTCGGGAGAGCAGTACTTC
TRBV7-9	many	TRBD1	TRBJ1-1	CASSLGTGIMNTEAFF	TGTGCCAGCAGCTTAGGGACAGGAATCATGAACACTGAAGCTTTCTTT
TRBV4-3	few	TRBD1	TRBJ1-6	CASSPRGQGNSPLHF	TGCGCCAGCAGCCCCCGGGGACAGGGGAATTCACCCCTCCACTTT
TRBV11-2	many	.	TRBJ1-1	CASSRTNTEAFF	TGTGCCAGCAGCAGAACGAACACTGAAGCTTTCTTT
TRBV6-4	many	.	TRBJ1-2	CASTTENYGYTF	TGTGCCAGCACAACAGAAAACTATGGCTACACCTTC
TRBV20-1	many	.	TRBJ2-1	CSARDRRKGIRNGYEQFF	TGCAGTGCTAGAGATCGGCGGAAAGGGATTCGCAACGGGTATGAGCAGTTCTTC
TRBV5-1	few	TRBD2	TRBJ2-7	CASSEGTSGSYEQYF	TGCGCCAGCAGCGAGGGGACTAGCGGGAGCTACGAGCAGTACTTC
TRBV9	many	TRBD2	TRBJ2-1	CASSVGLAGGNEQFF	TGTGCCAGCAGCGTTGGACTAGCGGGGGGGAATGAGCAGTTCTTC
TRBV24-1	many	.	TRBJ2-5	CATSGGSSGTQYF	TGTGCCACCAGCGGAGGGTCCAGTGGGACCCAGTACTTC